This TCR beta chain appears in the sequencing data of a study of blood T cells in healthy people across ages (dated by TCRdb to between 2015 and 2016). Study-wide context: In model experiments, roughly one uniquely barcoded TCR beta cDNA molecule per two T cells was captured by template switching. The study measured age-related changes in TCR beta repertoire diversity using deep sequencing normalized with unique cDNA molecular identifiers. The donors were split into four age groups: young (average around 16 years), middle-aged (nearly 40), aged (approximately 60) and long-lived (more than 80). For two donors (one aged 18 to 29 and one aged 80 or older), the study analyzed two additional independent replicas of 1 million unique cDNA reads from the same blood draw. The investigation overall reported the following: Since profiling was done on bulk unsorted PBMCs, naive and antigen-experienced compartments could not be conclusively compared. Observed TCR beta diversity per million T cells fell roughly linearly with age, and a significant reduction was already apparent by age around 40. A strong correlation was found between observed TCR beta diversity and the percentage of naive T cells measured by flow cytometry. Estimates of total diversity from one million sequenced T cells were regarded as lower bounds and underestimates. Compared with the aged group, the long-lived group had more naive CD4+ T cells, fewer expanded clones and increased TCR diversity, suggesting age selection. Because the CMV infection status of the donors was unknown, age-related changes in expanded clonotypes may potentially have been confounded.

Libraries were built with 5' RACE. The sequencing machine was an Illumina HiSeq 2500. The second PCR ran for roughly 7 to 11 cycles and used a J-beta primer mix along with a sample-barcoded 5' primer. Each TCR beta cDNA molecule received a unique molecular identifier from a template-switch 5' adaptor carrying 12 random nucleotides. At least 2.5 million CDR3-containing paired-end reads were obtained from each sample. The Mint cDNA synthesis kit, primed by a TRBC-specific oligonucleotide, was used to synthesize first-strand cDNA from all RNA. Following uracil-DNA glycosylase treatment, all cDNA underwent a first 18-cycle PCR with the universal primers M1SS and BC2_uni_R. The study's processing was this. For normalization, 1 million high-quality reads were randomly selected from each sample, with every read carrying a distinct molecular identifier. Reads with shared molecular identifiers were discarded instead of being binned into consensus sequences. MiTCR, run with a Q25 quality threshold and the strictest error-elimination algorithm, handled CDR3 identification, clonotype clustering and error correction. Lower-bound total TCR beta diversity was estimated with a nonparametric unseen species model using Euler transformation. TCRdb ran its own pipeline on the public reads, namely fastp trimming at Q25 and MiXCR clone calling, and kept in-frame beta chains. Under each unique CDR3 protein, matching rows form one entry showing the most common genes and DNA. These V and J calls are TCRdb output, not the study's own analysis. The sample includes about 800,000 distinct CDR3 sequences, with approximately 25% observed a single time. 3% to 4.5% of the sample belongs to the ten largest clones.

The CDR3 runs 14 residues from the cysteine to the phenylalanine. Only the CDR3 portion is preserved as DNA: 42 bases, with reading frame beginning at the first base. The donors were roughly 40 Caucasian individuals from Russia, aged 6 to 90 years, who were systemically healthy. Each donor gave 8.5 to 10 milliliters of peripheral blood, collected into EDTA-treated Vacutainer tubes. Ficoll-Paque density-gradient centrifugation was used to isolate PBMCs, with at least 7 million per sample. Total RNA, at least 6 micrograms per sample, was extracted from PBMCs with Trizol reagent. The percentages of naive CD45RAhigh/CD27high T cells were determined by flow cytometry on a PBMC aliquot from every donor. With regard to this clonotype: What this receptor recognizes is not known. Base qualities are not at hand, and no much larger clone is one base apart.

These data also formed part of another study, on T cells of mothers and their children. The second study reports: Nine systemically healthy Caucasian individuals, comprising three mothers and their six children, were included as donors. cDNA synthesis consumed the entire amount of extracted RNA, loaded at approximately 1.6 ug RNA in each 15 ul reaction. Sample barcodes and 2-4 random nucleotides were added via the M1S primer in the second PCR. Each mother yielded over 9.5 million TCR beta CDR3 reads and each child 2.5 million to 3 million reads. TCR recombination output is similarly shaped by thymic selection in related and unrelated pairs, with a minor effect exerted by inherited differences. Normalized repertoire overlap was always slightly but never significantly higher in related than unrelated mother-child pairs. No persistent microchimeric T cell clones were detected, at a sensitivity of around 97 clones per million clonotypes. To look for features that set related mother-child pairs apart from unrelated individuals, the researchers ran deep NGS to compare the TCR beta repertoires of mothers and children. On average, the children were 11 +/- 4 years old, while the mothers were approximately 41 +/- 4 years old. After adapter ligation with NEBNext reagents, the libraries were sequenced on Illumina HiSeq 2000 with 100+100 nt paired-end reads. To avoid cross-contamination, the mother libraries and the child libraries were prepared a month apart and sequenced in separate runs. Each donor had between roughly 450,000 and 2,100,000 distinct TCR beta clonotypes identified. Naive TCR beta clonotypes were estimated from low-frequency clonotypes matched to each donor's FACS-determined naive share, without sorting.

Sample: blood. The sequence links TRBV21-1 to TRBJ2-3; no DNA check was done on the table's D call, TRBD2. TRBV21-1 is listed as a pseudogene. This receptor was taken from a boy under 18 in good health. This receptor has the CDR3 CASSGREDPDTQYF. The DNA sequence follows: TGTGCCAGCAGTGGGCGGGAGGACCCAGATACGCAGTATTTT.